The source of this TCR beta chain is a study of cytomegalovirus exposure and HLA in healthy donors. PCR was performed using 60 Vbeta and 13 Jbeta primers. Sequencing was performed with immunoSEQ multiplex PCR; in TCRdb, only in-frame clones are kept and a portion is missing. Of under 200,000 clones listed, approximately 67% are singletons. General study results and limits: Cytomegalovirus-associated TCR beta chains were listed, numbering under 200.

A remark on this clone: Its target is not known.

What was sequenced was PBMCs. The receptor was isolated from a woman aged 18-35 years in good health and CMV-seropositive.

This chain's CDR3 is CASSESGEAFF. In DNA form, the CDR3 reads TGTGCCAGCAGTGAATCCGGTGAAGCTTTCTTT. This chain links TRBV2 with TRBJ1-1, with D uncertain. Looked up from germline, CDR1 is SNHLY and CDR2 is FYNNEI. V lost 2 bases and J 7 bases, leaving 5 bases between the germline ends. This CDR3 region has 11 residues.